The T cell receptor beta chain described here comes from a study of T cells in Graves' hyperthyroidism and ophthalmopathy. Study at large: Before treatment of any kind, peripheral blood was taken at initial diagnosis.

From RNA transcripts, TCR beta CDR3 regions were amplified. First-round RT-PCR targeting the TCR CDR3 was performed with the HTBI primer set. MiXCR was run by TCRdb on the multiplex PCR reads, yielding one entry per CDR3 protein. The sample has about 560,000 distinct CDR3 sequences, about a sixth seen once; the top ten hold around a sixth. CDR3 length: 15 residues. CDR1 is KGHSH, CDR2 LQKENI, per germline. The germline V and J ends were trimmed by 2 bases and 2 bases, with 7 bases remaining between them. This clonotype was detected a few times. This chain joins TRBV18 and TRBJ2-6, with a weak D call TRBD1 (6 bases). The sequencing sample was made of blood. This clonotype was sampled from a woman under 30 with Graves' hyperthyroidism. The CDR3 loop is CASSPSGAGANVLTF. DNA of the CDR3: TGTGCCAGCTCACCATCAGGGGCTGGGGCCAACGTCCTGACTTTC.